This T cell receptor (beta chain) was identified in a study of shared clonotypes between healthy human individuals. Points from the study as a whole: Represented genetic and exposure-history diversity was restricted by having few donors.

Germline loops: CDR1 SGDLS, CDR2 YYNGEE. CDR3 length: 16 amino acids. V shed 0 bases, J shed 6 bases, and the junction held 10 bases outside the gene matches. This clone was counted between two and nine times. Its specificity is not known. Genomic DNA of every subset was divided equally among multiple immunoSEQ plates. Sequencing was performed on unsorted PBMC DNA using ten immunoSEQ deep assay plates. Here immunoSEQ multiplex PCR was the method, and the copy in TCRdb shows in-frame clones only, minus some. Of some 480,000 clones detected, about 80% appear once; the ten largest clones hold more than 10%.

The specimen sequenced was PBMCs. The source is a woman in her thirties or forties in good health. Some clones in this sample may be carry-over from other donors' samples. This chain uses TRBV9 with TRBJ1-2, with TRBD1 matching over 8 bases. CDR3 DNA sequence: TGTGCCAGCAGCGTAGAGGGGACAGGCGCTTGGGATGGCTACACCTTC. Its translation: CASSVEGTGAWDGYTF.